This T cell receptor beta chain appears in the sequencing data of a study of shared clonotypes between healthy human individuals. Background on the study: Contributing individuals were two females and a few males aged 18 to 49. Study-wide points: Naive CD4 clonotype sharing across four donors was approximately 5.2%.

Profiled with immunoSEQ multiplex PCR; TCRdb holds only in-frame clones, not every one. The sample carries some 360,000 clones, more than 60% recorded once. Caucasian adults living in Nashville, Tennessee, provided all samples. V shed 1 base and J shed 8 bases, with 15 bases lying between them. CDR1 SGHTA and CDR2 FQGNSA come from the germline V gene. This CDR3 region has 15 residues. With regard to this clone: Its target is unknown.

The chain couples TRBV7-2 to TRBJ2-1, with D tentatively TRBD2 (6 bases). Sequenced input: memory CD4+ T cells sorted from blood. Subset here: CD45RA-negative fraction. The source is a man aged 30-40 years in good health. CDR3 protein: CASSLVAAGWDEQFF. CDR3 nucleotide sequence: TGTGCCAGCAGCTTAGTGGCTGCGGGATGGGATGAGCAGTTCTTC. Together with reference TRBV7-2 and TRBJ2-1, the CDR3 gives the full variable domain: GAGVSQSPSNKVTEKGKDVELRCDPISGHTALYWYRQSLGQGLEFLIYFQGNSAPDKSGLPSDRFSAERTGGSVSTLTIQRTQQEDSAVYLCASSLVAAGWDEQFFGPGTRLTVL.